The 26 T cell receptor beta chains presented below share a single source sample, sequenced in a study of shared clonotypes between healthy human individuals. Sequenced by immunoSEQ multiplex PCR; TCRdb stores in-frame clones only, minus some. The profile shows approximately 350,000 clones, around 74% of them singletons. The sequencing input was memory CD4+ T cells sorted from blood. Subset meaning: CD45RA-negative fraction. The source of these receptors is a man aged 25-45 years in good health.

This clone was picked up one time. The rearrangement uses TRBV10-3 and TRBJ2-1, with TRBD2 matching 12 bases. The junction had 6 bases not matched to a gene; V was cut back by 6 bases and J by 9 bases. Germline V gene sequence: CDR1 ENHRY, CDR2 SYGVKD. The length of the CDR3 is 14 residues. The CDR3 region is CAIRSTSGRGEQFF. The CDR3 nucleotides are TGTGCCATCAGATCGACTAGCGGGAGAGGTGAGCAGTTCTTC.

This clone came up once. The chain employs TRBV19 and TRBJ2-7, with TRBD2 identical over 10 bases. CDR3 length: 18 residues. CDR1 is LNHDA, CDR2 SQIVND, per germline (reference sequence). V lost 4 bases, J lost 1 base, and 13 bases stayed unmatched. CDR3 bases: TGTGCCAGTAGTAGTCGAGCGGGAGGGGCGTCATCGTCCTACGAGCAGTACTTC. Its translation: CASSSRAGGASSSYEQYF.

V usage is TRBV7-9 and J usage is TRBJ2-7; D perhaps matches TRBD1 (6 bases). Germline-derived CDR1 and CDR2 are SEHNR and FQNEAQ (reference sequence). V lost 8 bases to trimming and J lost 1 base, with 9 bases between them. CDR3 length: 12 amino acids. The CDR3 region has the DNA TGTGCCAGCGTGGGACATTCCTACGAGCAGTACTTC. It encodes CASVGHSYEQYF.

Notes on this clone: Given a much more abundant clone one base away, this may be a read error. The genes are TRBV11-2 and TRBJ1-1, with a tentative D call TRBD1 (5 bases). V lost 3 bases, J lost 4 bases, and 9 bases lay in between. The CDR3 loop spans 13 amino acids. Looked up from germline, CDR1 is SGHAT and CDR2 is FQNNGV. For the CDR3, the DNA is TGTGCCAGCAGCTTGAAGGGGAGCACTGAAGCTTTCTTT. Translated: CASSLKGSTEAFF. The variable domain in full, completed from reference TRBV11-2 and TRBJ1-1, reads EAGVAQSPRYKIIEKRQSVAFWCNPISGHATLYWYQQILGQGPKLLIQFQNNGVVDDSQLPKDRFSAERLKGVDSTLKIQPAKLEDSAVYLCASSLKGSTEAFFGQGTRLTVV.

This clone was detected a few times. This chain uses TRBV18 with TRBJ2-7; D remains unclear. Germline CDR1 is KGHSH and CDR2 is LQKENI. Trimming took off 4 bases at V and 4 bases at J, with 17 bases between the two ends. This CDR3 spans 15 amino acids. The CDR3 region has the DNA TGTGCCAGCTCACTTCCCGGGTCTACATTTTACGAGCAGTACTTC. Its protein product is CASSLPGSTFYEQYF.

The J gene is TRBJ2-1, the V gene TRBV5-1; the D gene is possibly TRBD2 (5 bases). CDR1 SGHRS and CDR2 YFSETQ come from the germline V gene. Trimming stripped 1 base from V and 5 bases from J, with 7 bases between. The CDR3 totals 13 residues. The CDR3 reads CASSLISDNEQFF. DNA for the CDR3: TGCGCCAGCAGCTTGATTAGCGACAATGAGCAGTTCTTC. Complete variable domain (other parts from reference TRBV5-1 and TRBJ2-1): KAGVTQTPRYLIKTRGQQVTLSCSPISGHRSVSWYQQTPGQGLQFLFEYFSETQRNKGNFPGRFSGRQFSNSRSEMNVSTLELGDSALYLCASSLISDNEQFFGPGTRLTVL.

The CDR3: CASSLERGELFF. In DNA, the CDR3 is TGTGCCAGCAGTTTGGAACGCGGGGAGCTGTTTTTT. The chain links TRBV28 to TRBJ2-2, with D unclear. Trimming stripped 3 bases from V and 7 bases from J, with 6 bases between. CDR1 is MDHEN, CDR2 SYDVKM, per germline. The CDR3 extends over 12 amino acids.

The rearrangement uses TRBV5-1 and TRBJ2-1; 10 nucleotides align to TRBD2. Germline values: CDR1 SGHRS, CDR2 YFSETQ. The V gene end was trimmed by 4 bases and the J gene end by 11 bases; junction bases not matched to a gene: 12. The CDR3 is 15 amino acids. CDR3: CASSPNSGRLEKQFF. CDR3 sequence (DNA): TGCGCCAGCAGCCCCAATAGCGGGAGGCTCGAAAAGCAGTTCTTC. Based on the CDR3 plus reference TRBV5-1 and TRBJ2-1, the full variable domain is KAGVTQTPRYLIKTRGQQVTLSCSPISGHRSVSWYQQTPGQGLQFLFEYFSETQRNKGNFPGRFSGRQFSNSRSEMNVSTLELGDSALYLCASSPNSGRLEKQFFGPGTRLTVL.

The rearrangement links TRBV14 to TRBJ1-5; D not resolved. Trimming removed 1 base from V and 5 bases from J, with 6 bases in between. The CDR3 covers 13 residues. The germline CDR1 and CDR2 sequences are SGHDN and FVKESK. The CDR3 protein is CASSQGLYQPQHF. In DNA, the CDR3 is TGTGCCAGCAGCCAAGGGCTTTATCAGCCCCAGCATTTT. The variable domain in full, completed from reference TRBV14 and TRBJ1-5, reads EAGVTQFPSHSVIEKGQTVTLRCDPISGHDNLYWYRRVMGKEIKFLLHFVKESKQDESGMPNNRFLAERTGGTYSTLKVQPAELEDSGVYFCASSQGLYQPQHFGDGTRLSIL.

This clone has just a few counts. The genes are TRBV19 and TRBJ1-5; a possible D gene is TRBD1 (6 bases). The CDR3 loop spans 13 amino acids. Trimming cost V 3 bases and J 7 bases, with 10 bases left between them. Germline V gene data show CDR1 as LNHDA and CDR2 as SQIVND (reference sequence). The CDR3 sequence: CASSIRGGQPQHF. CDR3 bases: TGTGCCAGTAGTATCAGGGGAGGACAGCCCCAGCATTTT.

This chain uses TRBV6-1 with TRBJ1-1; TRBD1 matches 7 bases. Trimming removed 2 bases from V and 3 bases from J; junction bases left unmatched: 3. The CDR3 is 14 amino acids. Per germline, CDR1 MNHNS and CDR2 SASEGT. CDR3 bases: TGTGCCAGCAGTGAAATAGACAGGGACACTGAAGCTTTCTTT. It specifies CASSEIDRDTEAFF.

Only one count was recorded for this clone. This chain uses TRBV28 with TRBJ2-7; TRBD2 agrees at 11 bases. This CDR3 has 12 residues. Looked up from germline, CDR1 is MDHEN and CDR2 is SYDVKM. Unmatched junction bases numbered 3, after V lost 4 bases and J lost 10 bases. The DNA for the CDR3 is TGTGCCAGCAGTTCTAGCGGGAGGAGTCAGTACTTC. Translated: CASSSSGRSQYF.

The chain is built from TRBV7-8 and TRBJ2-2; D not certain. The CDR3 is made up of 12 amino acids. Germline V gene data show CDR1 as SGHVS and CDR2 as FQNEAQ. Trimming pared 6 bases from V and 6 bases from J, leaving 8 bases between. CDR3 residues: CASSRTAGELFF. CDR3 DNA sequence: TGTGCCAGCAGTCGGACGGCCGGGGAGCTGTTTTTT.

The chain couples TRBV18 to TRBJ2-3; 7 nucleotides match TRBD1. The germline V gene encodes CDR1 KGHSH and CDR2 LQKENI. Trimming at V came to 6 bases and at J to 4 bases, leaving 7 bases not matched to a gene. The CDR3 runs 14 residues. As DNA, the CDR3 is TGTGCCAGCTCCCCGACAGGGACCCCAGATACGCAGTATTTT. This gives the protein CASSPTGTPDTQYF. The full variable domain, rest sourced from reference TRBV18 and TRBJ2-3, is NAGVMQNPRHLVRRRGQEARLRCSPMKGHSHVYWYRQLPEEGLKFMVYLQKENIIDESGMPKERFSAEFPKEGPSILRIQQVVRGDSAAYFCASSPTGTPDTQYFGPGTRLTVL.

This clone occurred once. The rearrangement links TRBV7-8 to TRBJ2-1; TRBD1 aligns across 7 bases. This CDR3 comprises 16 residues. Germline V gene sequence: CDR1 SGHVS, CDR2 FQNEAQ. The J segment lost 0 bases and the V segment lost 7 bases, leaving 9 bases of the junction unmatched. Here the CDR3 reads CASMPGGATSYNEQFF. The CDR3 DNA reads TGTGCCAGCATGCCAGGGGGAGCGACCTCCTACAATGAGCAGTTCTTC.

The chain carries TRBV5-1 and TRBJ2-2, with D perhaps assigned TRBD1 or TRBD2 (5 bases each). V was clipped by 7 bases and J by 2 bases, with 12 bases between them. Germline V gene sequence: CDR1 SGHRS, CDR2 YFSETQ. The CDR3 consists of 14 residues. The CDR3 here is CASAAGDNTGELFF. As DNA, the CDR3 is TGCGCCAGCGCTGCTGGGGACAACACCGGGGAGCTGTTTTTT.

The chain uses TRBV5-1 and TRBJ2-3; D might be TRBD2 (6 bases). The CDR3 runs 14 residues. Per the germline V gene, CDR1 is SGHRS and CDR2 is YFSETQ. V was trimmed by 2 bases and J by 3 bases, leaving 10 bases between them. The CDR3 DNA sequence: TGCGCCAGCAGCTTTGGGGGGTGGACAGATACGCAGTATTTT. It translates to CASSFGGWTDTQYF.

The rearrangement uses TRBV7-9 and TRBJ2-1; TRBD2 aligns across 7 bases. The CDR3 is 14 amino acids. V shed 7 bases and J 3 bases; nucleotides not matched to a gene: 6. The V gene's germline CDR1 is SEHNR and CDR2 FQNEAQ (reference sequence). CDR3: CASTQRELYNEQFF. CDR3 DNA sequence: TGTGCCAGCACCCAGCGGGAACTCTACAATGAGCAGTTCTTC.

Points on this clone: At one boundary the junction diverges from the germline segment, which might be a read error. In the same sample, other DNA sequences code for this CDR3. The CDR3 spells CASSITGETQYF. The CDR3 DNA reads TGTGCCAGTAGTATAACGGGGGAGACTCAGTACTTC. The chain recombines TRBV19 with TRBJ2-5; perhaps TRBD2 as D (6 bases). Germline V lookup: CDR1 LNHDA, CDR2 SQIVND (reference sequence). The CDR3 length is 12 residues. Combining the CDR3 with reference TRBV19 and TRBJ2-5 gives the whole variable domain DGGITQSPKYLFRKEGQNVTLSCEQNLNHDAMYWYRQDPGQGLRLIYYSQIVNDFQKGDIAEGYSVSREKKESFPLTVTSAQKNPTAFYLCASSITGETQYFGPGTRLLVL.

V gene TRBV5-4 combines with J gene TRBJ2-7; D is uncertain. V shed 4 bases and J shed 0 bases, with 8 bases lying between them. Looked up from germline, CDR1 is SGHNT and CDR2 is YYREEE (reference sequence). The CDR3 runs to 13 residues. The CDR3 nucleotides are TGTGCCAGCAGCCCCGATAACTCCTACGAGCAGTACTTC. It encodes CASSPDNSYEQYF.

CDR3 region: CASSKGDRLAKNIQYF. The CDR3 bases are TGTGCCAGCTCTAAAGGGGACAGGTTAGCCAAAAACATTCAGTACTTC. The chain joins TRBV2 to TRBJ2-4; 8 bases line up with TRBD1. The V and J ends lost 8 bases and 0 bases, in that order; junction bases with no gene match: 9. CDR1 is SNHLY, CDR2 FYNNEI, per germline. The CDR3 loop spans 16 amino acids.

This clone was picked up a small number of times. The rearrangement uses TRBV6-1 and TRBJ2-7; no clear D gene. Germline V gene lookup returns CDR1 MNHNS and CDR2 SASEGT. V dropped 2 bases and J dropped 6 bases, with 8 bases sitting between them. The CDR3 is 12 amino acids. The CDR3 protein is CASSESSREQYF. The CDR3 DNA reads TGTGCCAGCAGTGAATCCTCCCGCGAGCAGTACTTC.

This clone has only a few counts. The chain carries TRBV5-1 and TRBJ2-1; maybe TRBD2 (6 bases). Trimming cost V 8 bases and J 7 bases, with 22 bases left between them. Germline loops: CDR1 SGHRS, CDR2 YFSETQ. CDR3 length: 15 residues. CDR3 protein: CARPATGVVENEQFF. CDR3 nucleotide sequence: TGCGCCAGGCCCGCAACGGGAGTGGTCGAAAATGAGCAGTTCTTC. Combining the CDR3 with reference TRBV5-1 and TRBJ2-1 gives the whole variable domain KAGVTQTPRYLIKTRGQQVTLSCSPISGHRSVSWYQQTPGQGLQFLFEYFSETQRNKGNFPGRFSGRQFSNSRSEMNVSTLELGDSALYLCARPATGVVENEQFFGPGTRLTVL.

This rearrangement joins TRBV5-1 to TRBJ2-1; possible D gene TRBD2, 7 bases. The V end lost 2 bases, the J end lost 7 bases, and 10 bases lay between the germline ends. This CDR3 region has 13 residues. Germline V CDR1 and CDR2: SGHRS, YFSETQ. CDR3 amino acids: CASSFGGQNEQFF. The CDR3 nucleotides read TGCGCCAGCAGCTTCGGGGGGCAGAATGAGCAGTTCTTC. Complete variable domain (other parts from reference TRBV5-1 and TRBJ2-1): KAGVTQTPRYLIKTRGQQVTLSCSPISGHRSVSWYQQTPGQGLQFLFEYFSETQRNKGNFPGRFSGRQFSNSRSEMNVSTLELGDSALYLCASSFGGQNEQFFGPGTRLTVL.

The chain employs TRBV2 and TRBJ2-6; a weak D match, TRBD2 (6 bases). Trimming took off 8 bases at V and 2 bases at J, with 13 bases between the two ends. The CDR3 sequence is 15 residues long. Germline lookup yields CDR1 SNHLY and CDR2 FYNNEI. The CDR3 DNA is TGTGCCAGCGGAGGGCGAGGTACTGGGGCCAACGTCCTGACTTTC. It yields the protein CASGGRGTGANVLTF.

As to this clone: In the same sample, other DNA sequences code for this CDR3. The rearrangement uses TRBV2 and TRBJ2-3; no clear D gene. The CDR3 has 13 residues. CDR1 is SNHLY, CDR2 FYNNEI, per germline. V gave up 3 bases and J gave up 1 base, with 5 bases separating them. This CDR3 is CASSDAGTDTQYF. The CDR3 nucleotides read TGTGCCAGCAGTGATGCAGGCACAGATACGCAGTATTTT.